This TCR beta chain was recorded in a study of vaccination and CD4 T cells after COVID-19 (dated by TCRdb to between 2022 and 2023). Regarding the complete study: Convalescent patients had a positive SARS-CoV-2 result on nasal swab PCR, and of these patients, fewer than ten had mild disease and one had severe disease. Six males and four females were included in the convalescent cohort, with two Hispanic individuals, seven Caucasians, two Asians and one multiracial person represented. Participants received two doses of either the Pfizer-BioNTech BNT162b2 vaccine (n=8) or the Moderna mRNA-1273 vaccine (n=2). Post-COVID blood samples from convalescent patients were collected a median of 101 days after diagnosis, with a range of roughly 30 to 161 days. The time from the second vaccine dose to post-vaccine blood sampling had a median of roughly 79 days and ranged from roughly 13 to 241 days. Overlapping spike peptide pools from SARS-CoV-2 and from the common cold coronaviruses HCoV-NL63, HCoV-OC43 and HCoV-229E were used as culture stimuli. Control cultures received a CEFX viral epitope pool as the positive control, an HIV-1 Nef peptide pool as the negative control, or no peptide. In 10 COVID-19 convalescent patients and a handful of infection-naive healthy vaccine recipients, researchers compared the spike-specific CD4+ TCR repertoire from before mRNA vaccination with the repertoire from after. The research as a whole found: The number of convalescent patients in the study was relatively small, and the study did not examine early timepoints following natural infection. An increase in the median number of SARS-CoV-2-reactive clonotypes from approximately 23 after infection to roughly 38 after vaccination was observed, but the change was not found to be significant. Of the vaccine-specific clones in convalescent patients, 304 of 307, or nearly all, reacted only to SARS-CoV-2 spike and did not cross-react with common cold coronaviruses. In convalescent patients, a median around 86% of post-vaccine SARS-CoV-2-reactive clones were detected only after vaccination, suggesting vaccine-specific priming.

The sample's treatment or condition label, decoded: approximately 10-day PBMC culture with coronavirus spike peptide pools or control peptides (ViraFEST assay). The ViraFEST assay was used in the study, in which antigen-specific T cells were expanded with peptide pools and expanded clonotypes were subsequently identified by TCR sequencing. The convalescent patients' positive SARS-CoV-2 PCR tests fell between March and December 2020, which was before the Alpha, Beta and Delta variants emerged in the United States. PBMCs were cultured at approximately 2.1 million per well in IMDM supplemented with roughly 5.2% human AB serum and about 10 IU/ml IL-2, with 9.5 to 10 ug/ml peptide pools added. Half of the culture medium was replaced with fresh IL-2-containing medium on days 3 and 7. After approximately eleven days of culture, CD4+ T cells were isolated by negative selection with the EasySep CD4+ T cell isolation kit. Ficoll-Paque Plus gradient centrifugation was used to isolate PBMCs from whole blood, and the isolated PBMCs were then either used fresh or cryopreserved at -140C. Each culture condition was generally run in triplicate wells.

Concerning this clonotype: No cognate antigen has been identified for it. No per-base quality is available; no much larger clone lies one base away.

The library was obtained by PCR. DNA from cultured CD4+ T cells underwent TCR sequencing with the Oncomine TCR Beta short-read assay at the Johns Hopkins FTIC core. Genomic DNA was extracted from the cultured CD4+ T cells with the QIAamp micro DNA kit. Oncomine TCR Beta libraries made from cultured CD4+ T cells were pooled using unique dual indexes and sequenced on an Illumina iSeq 100. The original methods were these. Non-productive sequences were removed, and CDR3s that did not start with C, did not end with F or W, or were shorter than 7 amino acids were discarded. Antigen-specific clonotypes were identified using the MANAFEST web application through comparison of peptide-stimulated wells with reference and other culture wells. To be called positive, a clone needed an FDR below 0.05, an odds ratio above 5, and a productive frequency above 0.1% in at least two of three replicate wells. Clonotypes that were significantly expanded in both SARS-CoV-2 spike wells and at least one common cold coronavirus spike condition were defined as cross-reactive. Using R version 3.6.1, CDR3 homology was evaluated through Levenshtein distances (stringdist) along with unrooted phylogenetic trees (ape). TCRdb reworked the public reads: Q25 trimming with fastp, MiXCR clone assembly, productive beta chains retained. Merged by CDR3 protein, the rows form single entries marked with the most common genes and DNA. The V and J calls here are based on TCRdb, not the publication. For this sample there are around 19,000 distinct CDR3 sequences; less than 65% appear just once. Clones ranked in the top ten supply around 9.3% of the sample.

V has 7 bases trimmed and J has 0 bases trimmed; junction bases matching no gene number 3. For CDR1 and CDR2, the germline V gene (reference sequence) lists LNHDA and SQIVND. From the cysteine through the phenylalanine, the CDR3 covers 14 amino acids. The only DNA kept is the CDR3, 42 bases in frame from the first base. The specimen was CD4+ T cells from blood, cultured in vitro, collected after SARS-CoV-2 vaccination. This TCR was recovered from a human donor who had recovered from COVID-19. The rearrangement joined TRBV19 to TRBJ1-5; 7 central nucleotides agree with TRBD1. The CDR3 protein: CASTTGDSNQPQHF. The sequence in DNA is TGTGCCAGTACCACAGGGGATAGCAATCAGCCCCAGCATTTT.